This T cell receptor beta chain was identified during a study of blood T cell repertoires in COVID-19. Study summary: T cells, B-cell-depleted T cells, or PBMCs provided the cDNA or gDNA that served as material.

CDR3 size: 15 residues. V shed 2 bases and J shed 2 bases, with 13 bases lying between them. Germline V gene lookup returns CDR1 SEHNR and CDR2 FQNEAQ (reference sequence). The table came from immunoSEQ multiplex PCR; TCRdb's copy has only in-frame clones and leaves some out. The table has about 210,000 clones, approximately 86% seen once. Sequenced material: peripheral blood. The V gene is TRBV7-9, the J gene TRBJ2-7, with TRBD2 as a possible D gene (5 bases). This receptor was identified in a man younger than 35 with active or convalescent COVID-19. The CDR3 is CASSLRSGSTYEQYF. Here the CDR3 DNA reads TGTGCCAGCAGCTTAAGGTCGGGAAGTACCTACGAGCAGTACTTC. Complete variable domain (other parts from reference TRBV7-9 and TRBJ2-7): DTGVSQNPRHKITKRGQNVTFRCDPISEHNRLYWYRQTLGQGPEFLTYFQNEAQLEKSRLLSDRFSAERPKGSFSTLEIQRTEQGDSAMYLCASSLRSGSTYEQYFGPGTRLTVT.